These 10 T cell receptor beta chains came from one sample sequenced in a study of CD8 T cells in ankylosing spondylitis. One entry per CDR3 protein results from TCRdb running MiXCR on the 5' RACE reads. The sample lists about 160,000 distinct CDR3 sequences; roughly 10% were seen once. The sequencing input was blood, either unsorted or a sorted T cell fraction (not recorded which). Source of these receptors: a female donor with ankylosing spondylitis or in good health (not recorded which).

This rearrangement joins TRBV15 to TRBJ2-7; D gene uncertain. The CDR3 extends over 14 amino acids. The germline V and J ends were trimmed by 1 base and 1 base, with 8 bases remaining between them. Germline CDR1 is LNHNV and CDR2 is YYDKDF (reference sequence). Here the CDR3 DNA reads TGTGCCACCAGCAGAGCCAGTCGGTCCTACGAGCAGTACTTC. Its protein product is CATSRASRSYEQYF.

This clonotype was detected a few times. The CDR3, as DNA: TGTGCCAGCAGCTCCCCGGAGAAGGGGGCTAGGAATGAGCAGTTCTTC. It yields the protein CASSSPEKGARNEQFF. The gene calls are TRBV7-9 and TRBJ2-1; 7 bases fit TRBD1. V lost 4 bases and J lost 7; bases outside the gene matches: 13. This CDR3 comprises 16 residues. Germline lookup yields CDR1 SEHNR and CDR2 FQNEAQ (reference sequence).

This clonotype has more than one count but fewer than ten. V is TRBV9 and J is TRBJ1-2; the match to TRBD1 covers 9 bases. The CDR3 runs to 15 residues. V gave up 4 bases and J gave up 6 bases; unmatched junction bases: 10. Germline V gene data show CDR1 as SGDLS and CDR2 as YYNGEE. In nucleotides, the CDR3 is TGTGCCAGCAGCCCGTGGGGACAGGGAGGCGATGGCTACACCTTC. This translates into CASSPWGQGGDGYTF.

V usage is TRBV6-5 and J usage is TRBJ2-7, with D perhaps matching TRBD1 or TRBD2 (7 bases each). The CDR3 sequence is 17 residues long. V was clipped by 4 bases and J by 0 bases, with 19 bases between them. CDR1 and CDR2 from the germline V gene are MNHEY and SVGAGI. The CDR3: CASSFVQGGTDSYEQYF. CDR3 coding DNA: TGTGCCAGCAGTTTTGTTCAGGGGGGGACGGACTCCTACGAGCAGTACTTC.

The rearrangement joins TRBV5-1 to TRBJ2-3, with a weak D call TRBD2 (5 bases). This CDR3 contains 13 residues. Germline CDR1 and CDR2: SGHRS and YFSETQ. Between the trimmed V and J ends, which lost 2 bases and 3 bases, there was a span of 7 bases. In nucleotides, the CDR3 is TGCGCCAGCAGCTTTATAGCGACAGATACGCAGTATTTT. The encoded protein is CASSFIATDTQYF. The entire variable domain, with the rest obtained from reference TRBV5-1 and TRBJ2-3, is as follows: KAGVTQTPRYLIKTRGQQVTLSCSPISGHRSVSWYQQTPGQGLQFLFEYFSETQRNKGNFPGRFSGRQFSNSRSEMNVSTLELGDSALYLCASSFIATDTQYFGPGTRLTVL.

This clonotype was recorded a few times. The gene calls are TRBV4-3 and TRBJ1-6; tentatively, D is TRBD1 (6 bases). Per the germline V gene, CDR1 is LGHNA and CDR2 is YSLEER. CDR3 length: 14 amino acids. V dropped 4 bases and J dropped 6 bases, with 10 bases sitting between them. The CDR3 loop is CASSLTGRNSPLHF. CDR3 nucleotide sequence: TGCGCCAGCAGCCTTACAGGGCGTAATTCACCCCTCCACTTT.

V gene TRBV27 combines with J gene TRBJ2-2, with no clear D. CDR1 is MNHEY, CDR2 SMNVEV, per germline (reference sequence). This CDR3 spans 11 amino acids. Trimming cost V 8 bases and J 5 bases, with 6 bases left between them. The CDR3 sequence: CASVGTGELFF. The CDR3 DNA reads as TGTGCCAGCGTAGGGACCGGGGAGCTGTTTTTT.

The chain combines TRBV20-1 with TRBJ1-2; tentatively, D is TRBD1 (5 bases). Germline lookup yields CDR1 DFQATT and CDR2 SNEGSKA (reference sequence). Trimming shortened V by 3 bases and J by 2 bases, and 13 bases separated the two germline ends. CDR3 length: 14 amino acids. The CDR3 loop is CSARDTGQNYGYTF. The CDR3 nucleotides read TGCAGTGCTAGGGACACCGGGCAGAACTATGGCTACACCTTC.

This clonotype was detected many times. The chain employs TRBV7-9 and TRBJ2-7; D unresolved. There are 14 residues in the CDR3. The germline V and J ends were trimmed by 1 base and 2 bases, with 9 bases remaining between them. The V gene's germline CDR1 is SEHNR and CDR2 FQNEAQ (reference sequence). The CDR3 DNA is TGTGCCAGCAGCTTAGGCAGGAACCCCTACGAGCAGTACTTC. This sequence encodes CASSLGRNPYEQYF.

This clonotype has ten or more counts. The chain has TRBV5-1 and TRBJ2-2; D gene uncertain. From germline, CDR1 is SGHRS and CDR2 YFSETQ. Trimming pared 0 bases from V and 4 bases from J, leaving 7 bases between. The CDR3 spans 14 residues. CDR3 sequence (DNA): TGCGCCAGCAGCTTGGGACGGCTCACCGGGGAGCTGTTTTTT. Translation gives CASSLGRLTGELFF.